The clone carrying this T cell receptor beta chain showed up just once. Sequenced by immunoSEQ multiplex PCR; TCRdb stores in-frame clones only, minus some. Among 90,000 to 130,000 clones listed, around 89% were seen once. These data belong to a study of control samples from healthy donors and cancer patients. This CDR3 has 14 residues. The germline V gene has CDR1 ENHRY and CDR2 SYGVKD. Between the trimmed V and J ends, which lost 3 bases and 4 bases, there was a span of 10 bases. Input material: PBMCs. This TCR was sampled from a woman aged 55 to 70 with lung cancer. This chain uses TRBV10-3 with TRBJ1-3; D gene uncertain. Here the CDR3 DNA reads TGTGCCATCAGTGAATTAGAGGACGGAAACACCATATATTTT. Translating it yields CAISELEDGNTIYF.